The 32 T cell receptor beta chains given below trace back to one sample, sequenced in a study of post-analysis software for immune sequencing data. Findings of the study overall: The five TRBV segments detected at higher frequency in patients than in controls included TRBV5-6, TRBV5-1 and TRBV20-1.

No antigen is known for these receptors. The TCR beta cDNA libraries contained unique molecular identifiers. TCRdb reanalysed the PCR reads using MiXCR and keeps one entry per CDR3 protein. The profile covers some 260,000 distinct CDR3 sequences, with about 38% appearing a single time and more than 4% taken by the ten largest. The specimen sequenced was blood. Receptor source: a girl aged 10-17 years with multiple sclerosis.

In its sample, this clonotype was seen many times. CDR3 DNA sequence: TGTGCCAGCAGGGAGTCCGGGGAGCTGTTTTTT. The encoded protein is CASRESGELFF. This chain uses TRBV3-1 with TRBJ2-2; D is unresolved. The V end lost 6 bases, the J end lost 6 bases, and 5 bases lay between the germline ends. Germline V gene sequence: CDR1 LGHDT, CDR2 YNNKEL (reference sequence). The CDR3 has 11 residues.

The chain has TRBV20-1 and TRBJ1-1; the D is unclear. The CDR3 totals 12 residues. Looked up from germline, CDR1 is DFQATT and CDR2 is SNEGSKA (reference sequence). The V end was cut by 6 bases, the J end by 1 base, with 9 bases between. CDR3 in amino acids: CSARHPNTEAFF. The CDR3, as DNA: TGCAGTGCGAGACACCCGAACACTGAAGCTTTCTTT.

There are many counts of this clonotype. V is TRBV28 and J is TRBJ1-6; D may be TRBD1 (6 bases). The V gene's germline CDR1 is MDHEN and CDR2 SYDVKM. The CDR3 is 15 amino acids. V lost 3 bases and J 14 bases, leaving 20 bases between the germline ends. CDR3 protein: CASSFSDRSRGALHF. The CDR3 bases are TGTGCCAGCAGTTTTAGTGACAGAAGTAGGGGGGCCCTCCACTTT. Using reference TRBV28 and TRBJ1-6 for the parts outside the CDR3, the full variable domain is DVKVTQSSRYLVKRTGEKVFLECVQDMDHENMFWYRQDPGLGLRLIYFSYDVKMKEKGDIPEGYSVSREKKERFSLILESASTNQTSMYLCASSFSDRSRGALHFGNGTRLTVT.

On this clonotype: A clone one base away is much larger, so this may be a read error. J is TRBJ2-7 and V is TRBV4-1, with 10 bases aligning to TRBD2. Germline V CDR1 and CDR2: MGHRA, YSYEKL. Trimming at V came to 1 base and at J to 3 bases, leaving 3 bases not matched to a gene. The CDR3 spans 15 residues. The CDR3 DNA reads as TGCGCCAGCAGCCAAGGCTTAGCGGGAGGCTACGAGCAGTACTTC. Translating gives CASSQGLAGGYEQYF.

The rearrangement joins TRBV29-1 to TRBJ2-7, with D possibly matching TRBD1 (5 bases). The CDR3 is 15 residues long. The germline gives CDR1 SQVTM, CDR2 ANQGSEA. Trimming left V 1 base short and J 1 base short, with 14 bases between. Here the CDR3 reads CSVEGGQASSYEQYF. The CDR3 nucleotides read TGCAGCGTTGAAGGGGGCCAGGCTAGTTCCTACGAGCAGTACTTC.

This clonotype occurred a few times. This may be a read error: a much more frequent sequence differs by one nucleotide. The chain uses TRBV7-2 and TRBJ2-4, with D maybe TRBD2 (5 bases). Germline V gene lookup returns CDR1 SGHTA and CDR2 FQGNSA. The length of the CDR3 is 14 residues. The CDR3 sequence is CASGLGGAKNIQYF. The CDR3 bases are TGTGCCAGCGGCTTAGGAGGAGCCAAAAACATTCAGTACTTC.

The rearrangement uses TRBV6-1 and TRBJ1-1; the D is unclear. The CDR3 loop spans 13 amino acids. The V gene lost 6 bases and the J gene lost 1 base, with 9 bases spanning the gap. CDR1 MNHNS and CDR2 SASEGT come from the germline V gene. The DNA for the CDR3 is TGTGCCAGCAGAACTGACAAGAACACTGAAGCTTTCTTT. Protein product: CASRTDKNTEAFF.

This chain links TRBV5-1 with TRBJ2-1; 10 positions agree with TRBD1. The V gene's germline CDR1 is SGHRS and CDR2 YFSETQ. V was pared by 0 bases and J by 6 bases, with 3 bases of the junction left unmatched. This CDR3 has 15 amino acids. The CDR3 DNA sequence: TGCGCCAGCAGCTTGGGTGGGACAGGGGTCAATGAGCAGTTCTTC. Protein sequence: CASSLGGTGVNEQFF.

Many counts were recorded for this clonotype. The J gene is TRBJ2-3, the V gene TRBV4-1, with D unresolved. CDR3 length: 12 amino acids. Germline V gene data show CDR1 as MGHRA and CDR2 as YSYEKL. V lost 0 bases, J lost 7 bases, and 5 bases lay in between. CDR3 sequence reads: CASSQDPYTQYF. CDR3 bases: TGCGCCAGCAGCCAAGATCCGTATACGCAGTATTTT.

Comment on this clonotype: With a much larger clone just one base away, this may be a read error. The V gene is TRBV28, the J gene TRBJ2-1, with no clear D. Germline V lookup: CDR1 MDHEN, CDR2 SYDVKM. CDR3 length equals 11 residues. Trimming took 3 bases from V and 8 from J, leaving 5 bases between them. As DNA, the CDR3 is TGTGCCAGCAGTTTCAAAGATGAGCAGTTCTTC. Translation: CASSFKDEQFF.

J is TRBJ1-5 and V is TRBV28, with D unclear. This CDR3 has 15 amino acids. V was trimmed by 3 bases and J by 7 bases, leaving 16 bases between them. The V gene's germline CDR1 is MDHEN and CDR2 SYDVKM. The CDR3 is CASSFRAAGGQPQHF. The CDR3 region has the DNA TGTGCCAGCAGTTTCCGGGCCGCCGGAGGGCAGCCCCAGCATTTT.

This clonotype was found many times. The chain joins TRBV19 to TRBJ1-5, with unresolved D. The V and J ends lost 8 bases and 0 bases respectively, with 17 bases between them. Germline V gene lookup returns CDR1 LNHDA and CDR2 SQIVND (reference sequence). CDR3 length: 16 residues. The CDR3 DNA reads TGTGCCAGTCCCCCTATAACGTGGGCTAGCAATCAGCCCCAGCATTTT. Amino acid sequence: CASPPITWASNQPQHF. Supplemented by reference TRBV19 and TRBJ1-5, the full variable domain reads DGGITQSPKYLFRKEGQNVTLSCEQNLNHDAMYWYRQDPGQGLRLIYYSQIVNDFQKGDIAEGYSVSREKKESFPLTVTSAQKNPTAFYLCASPPITWASNQPQHFGDGTRLSIL.

Note on this clonotype: Given a much more abundant clone one base away, this may be a read error. The chain recombines TRBV12-3 or TRBV12-4 with TRBJ1-6, with D possibly being TRBD1 (5 bases). With 4 bases removed from V and 10 bases from J, the gap between germline ends came to 8 bases. CDR3 size: 12 residues. CDR3 sequence (DNA): TGTGCCAGCAGTTCGACAGACTCACCCCTCCACTTT. Its protein is CASSSTDSPLHF.

This clonotype has only a few counts. The rearrangement links TRBV7-8 to TRBJ2-1; D unclear. Germline CDR1 and CDR2: SGHVS and FQNEAQ. V was pared by 3 bases and J by 4 bases, with 19 bases between. The CDR3 consists of 17 residues. As DNA, the CDR3 is TGTGCCAGCAGCTTGGGGAACGAGAGGTCTTTTTACAATGAGCAGTTCTTC. As protein: CASSLGNERSFYNEQFF.

This clonotype appeared many times. The chain is built from TRBV20-1 and TRBJ2-1, with a weak D call TRBD2 (6 bases). Trimming shortened V by 3 bases and J by 6 bases, and 15 bases separated the two germline ends. In germline, CDR1 is DFQATT, CDR2 SNEGSKA (reference sequence). The CDR3 is 14 amino acids. The CDR3 coding sequence is TGCAGTGCTAGGTTCAGGAGGGGTGGCAATGAGCAGTTCTTC. As protein: CSARFRRGGNEQFF.

To note about this clonotype: A junction boundary mismatches the germline segment, possibly from a read error. The J gene is TRBJ2-1, the V gene TRBV9; possibly TRBD2 for D (6 bases). TRBJ2-7 explains the end of the DNA better; the J call may be wrong. The germline CDR1 and CDR2 sequences are SGDLS and YYNGEE. CDR3 length equals 17 residues. In nucleotides, the CDR3 is TGTGCCAGCAGTGTAGATAGTGGGACGGGAGTACTGAATGAGCAGTACTTC. Translating gives CASSVDSGTGVLNEQYF.

The chain uses TRBV11-3 and TRBJ2-7, with 8 nucleotides matching TRBD2. This CDR3 is built from 15 residues. Trimming at V came to 1 base and at J to 7 bases, leaving 9 bases not matched to a gene. Germline CDR1 and CDR2: SGHNT and YENEEA. CDR3 DNA: TGTGCCAGCAGCTTAGGGGGTAGCGGGAACAATGAGCAGTACTTC. Residues: CASSLGGSGNNEQYF.

The rearrangement links TRBV4-1 to TRBJ2-4; unclear D gene. V lost 0 bases to trimming and J lost 7 bases, with 13 bases between them. This CDR3 contains 15 residues. CDR1 MGHRA and CDR2 YSYEKL come from the germline V gene. The DNA of the CDR3 is TGCGCCAGCAGCCAAGATCTTTTTGGGATGAACATTCAGTACTTC. This encodes CASSQDLFGMNIQYF.

This clonotype has just one count. A read error may explain this, as a much larger clone is one base away. The V call is TRBV6-6, the J call TRBJ1-5; perhaps TRBD1 as D (5 bases). This CDR3 region has 15 residues. Germline CDR1 is MNHNY and CDR2 is SVGAGI (reference sequence). CDR3 in DNA: TGTACCAGCAGTTACTCAGGGTATAGCAATCAGCCCCAGCATTTT. It specifies CTSSYSGYSNQPQHF.

This clonotype was picked up many times. This chain joins TRBV9 and TRBJ2-7, with TRBD1 matching over 8 bases. The CDR3 is 14 amino acids. V shed 6 bases, J shed 5 bases, and the junction held 10 bases outside the gene matches. Germline V gives CDR1 SGDLS, CDR2 YYNGEE. The CDR3 region is CASKGQGAEHEQYF. CDR3 in DNA: TGTGCCAGCAAAGGCCAGGGGGCCGAACACGAGCAGTACTTC.

This clonotype was detected many times. This chain joins TRBV20-1 and TRBJ2-1; D remains ambiguous. Between the trimmed V and J ends, which lost 0 bases and 8 bases, there was a span of 26 bases. Germline CDR1 is DFQATT and CDR2 is SNEGSKA (reference sequence). This CDR3 contains 18 residues. CDR3 amino acids: CSARDPETRLPWVDEQFF. Written as DNA, the CDR3 is TGCAGTGCTAGAGATCCCGAGACCCGGCTCCCCTGGGTCGATGAGCAGTTCTTC.

The table lists this clonotype with many counts. In DNA, the CDR3 is TGTGCCAGCAGTCCTTCCAGGCGGCCCTACGAGCAGTACTTC. It encodes CASSPSRRPYEQYF. The chain joins TRBV28 to TRBJ2-7, with D uncertain. This CDR3 is 14 amino acids long. Deletions cut 5 bases from V and 2 bases from J, with 13 bases between. Germline loops: CDR1 MDHEN, CDR2 SYDVKM.

V gene TRBV12-3 or TRBV12-4 combines with J gene TRBJ2-7, with D tentatively TRBD2 (5 bases). V shed 2 bases and J shed 3 bases, with 11 bases lying between them. CDR3 length: 14 residues. The CDR3 bases are TGTGCCAGCAGTTTATCTTCCAGCGGCTACGAGCAGTACTTC. It translates to CASSLSSSGYEQYF.

V is TRBV20-1 and J is TRBJ2-7; TRBD2 is a possible D gene (5 bases). CDR3 length: 14 amino acids. In germline, CDR1 is DFQATT, CDR2 SNEGSKA (reference sequence). Trimming shortened V by 1 base and J by 1 base, and 11 bases separated the two germline ends. The DNA of the CDR3 is TGCAGTGCTAGAGCTCCGACGGGATCCTACGAGCAGTACTTC. Translation gives CSARAPTGSYEQYF.

The CDR3 loop reads CASIDNSGSLTDTQYF. In DNA form, the CDR3 reads TGTGCCAGCATAGATAATAGCGGGAGTCTCACAGATACGCAGTATTTT. V and J are TRBV27 and TRBJ2-3; the match to TRBD2 covers 9 bases. CDR1 and CDR2 (germline): MNHEY, SMNVEV (reference sequence). This CDR3 has 16 residues. The junction had 10 bases not matched to a gene; V was cut back by 7 bases and J by 2 bases.

In this sample, this clonotype turned up many times. The chain recombines TRBV20-1 with TRBJ1-5; TRBD1 matches 11 bases. CDR3 length equals 15 residues. CDR1 and CDR2 from the germline V gene are DFQATT and SNEGSKA (reference sequence). Trimming took 6 bases from V and 5 from J; bases not matched to a gene: 9. For the CDR3, the DNA is TGCAGTGCCAATACGGACAGGGGGCCGGATCAGCCCCAGCATTTT. This gives the protein CSANTDRGPDQPQHF.

The V gene is TRBV5-8, the J gene TRBJ2-1; no clear D. The CDR3 sequence is 12 residues long. In germline, CDR1 is SGHTS, CDR2 YDEGEE. V lost 2 bases and J 9 bases, leaving 9 bases between the germline ends. The CDR3 reads CASSFHSSEQFF. As DNA, the CDR3 is TGTGCCAGCAGCTTTCACAGTAGTGAGCAGTTCTTC. Drawing the rest from reference TRBV5-8 and TRBJ2-1, the complete variable domain is EAGVTQSPTHLIKTRGQQATLRCSPISGHTSVYWYQQALGLGLQFLLWYDEGEERNRGNFPPRFSGRQFPNYSSELNVNALELEDSALYLCASSFHSSEQFFGPGTRLTVL.

This chain uses TRBV5-5 with TRBJ2-2; the D gene could be TRBD1 or TRBD2 (5 bases each). The CDR3 totals 15 residues. Trimming stripped 0 bases from V and 0 bases from J, with 6 bases between. From germline, CDR1 is SGHKS and CDR2 YYEKEE (reference sequence). CDR3 in DNA: TGTGCCAGCAGCTTGGTGGGGGCGAACACCGGGGAGCTGTTTTTT. This translates into CASSLVGANTGELFF.

On this clonotype itself: A read error is possible here, since a much larger clone lies one base away. V is TRBV29-1 and J is TRBJ1-2; unclear D gene. The CDR3 sequence is 12 residues long. The V end was cut by 4 bases, the J end by 10 bases, with 16 bases between. CDR1 is SQVTM, CDR2 ANQGSEA, per germline. The CDR3 reads CSVVLSRPDYTF. DNA of the CDR3: TGCAGCGTTGTACTCAGTCGCCCAGACTACACCTTC.

The chain employs TRBV11-2 and TRBJ2-1; weak D call: TRBD2 (6 bases). The germline V and J ends were trimmed by 1 base and 9 bases, with 13 bases remaining between them. Germline CDR1 and CDR2: SGHAT and FQNNGV. The CDR3 is made up of 14 amino acids. This CDR3 is CASSLAGGVGEQFF. CDR3 in DNA: TGTGCCAGCAGCTTAGCCGGGGGAGTTGGTGAGCAGTTCTTC.

V and J are TRBV11-2 and TRBJ2-1; D remains unclear. V shed 0 bases and J shed 4 bases, with 13 bases lying between them. Per the germline V gene, CDR1 is SGHAT and CDR2 is FQNNGV. The CDR3 is 16 residues long. CDR3 coding DNA: TGTGCCAGCAGCTTAGACGTCCCTATCACATACAATGAGCAGTTCTTC. This gives the protein CASSLDVPITYNEQFF.

This clonotype was detected once. Compared with germline, one end of the junction differs, possibly owing to a read error. CDR3 bases: TGTGCCAGCAGCTTATACTCAAGCAGACAAGGGACCCAGTACTTC. It encodes CASSLYSSRQGTQYF. The J gene is TRBJ2-5, the V gene TRBV7-2, with D unclear. This CDR3 contains 15 residues. The germline CDR1 and CDR2 sequences are SGHTA and FQGNSA.